The next 8 T cell receptor beta chains were all read from a single sample in a study of cytomegalovirus exposure and HLA in healthy donors. Researchers ran the PCR with 60 Vbeta and 13 Jbeta primers. Only in-frame clones appear in the TCRdb table, and some are missing; sequencing was by immunoSEQ multiplex PCR. The sample consists of about 150,000 clones, about 70% of them appearing once. The sample comprised PBMCs. These receptors all come from a man younger than 30 in good health and CMV-seronegative.

This clone is a singleton in its sample. This rearrangement joins TRBV19 to TRBJ1-2; 7 bases agree with TRBD1. V dropped 6 bases and J dropped 7; count of bases not matched to a gene: 8. Germline V gene data show CDR1 as LNHDA and CDR2 as SQIVND (reference sequence). The CDR3 is 13 residues long. CDR3 bases: TGTGCCAGTAGCCGTGGACAGGCTTCTGGCTACACCTTC. It specifies CASSRGQASGYTF.

This clone has only a few counts. The chain carries TRBV6-1 and TRBJ2-1; 11 positions agree with TRBD1. The V gene's germline CDR1 is MNHNS and CDR2 SASEGT. Trimming at V came to 4 bases and at J to 4 bases, leaving 9 bases not matched to a gene. The CDR3 contains 17 residues. The CDR3 DNA reads as TGTGCCAGCAGTGCTAACTCCGGGACAGGGGGATACAATGAGCAGTTCTTC. Residues: CASSANSGTGGYNEQFF.

The rearrangement uses TRBV30 and TRBJ2-6, with 10 bases identical to TRBD2. Germline values: CDR1 GTSNPN, CDR2 SVGIG (reference sequence). V shed 8 bases, J shed 0 bases, and the junction held 10 bases outside the gene matches. The CDR3 totals 17 residues. CDR3 region: CAGSPSGGYSGANVLTF. The CDR3 bases are TGTGCCGGTTCACCTAGCGGGGGTTACTCTGGGGCCAACGTCCTGACTTTC.

There are a few counts of this clone. The gene calls are TRBV5-4 and TRBJ1-2; D is undetermined. This CDR3 spans 17 amino acids. V was clipped by 3 bases and J by 8 bases, with 26 bases between them. Germline V CDR1 and CDR2: SGHNT, YYREEE (reference sequence). The CDR3 spells CASSSEVDVLPPLGYTF. The DNA of the CDR3 is TGTGCCAGCAGCTCAGAGGTTGACGTCCTTCCACCGCTCGGCTACACCTTC.

The rearrangement joins TRBV18 to TRBJ2-5; tentative D call: TRBD2 (5 bases). CDR3 length equals 16 residues. Per the germline V gene, CDR1 is KGHSH and CDR2 is LQKENI. V was clipped by 3 bases and J by 0 bases, with 14 bases between them. CDR3 protein: CASSPLARGYQETQYF. CDR3 DNA: TGTGCCAGCTCACCCCTCGCCCGGGGATACCAAGAGACCCAGTACTTC.

The chain recombines TRBV27 with TRBJ1-5, with unresolved D. The CDR3 covers 14 residues. The ends were cut back, 7 bases at V and 1 base at J, with 11 bases in the middle. In germline, CDR1 is MNHEY, CDR2 SMNVEV (reference sequence). The CDR3 region has the DNA TGTGCCAGCACCCGGGTTGGGAGCAATCAGCCCCAGCATTTT. Its protein is CASTRVGSNQPQHF.

The gene calls are TRBV6-5 and TRBJ1-6, with TRBD1 matching over 9 bases. Germline loops: CDR1 MNHEY, CDR2 SVGAGI. J lost 9 bases, V lost 6 bases, and 6 bases had no gene match. CDR3 length: 14 residues. The CDR3 nucleotides read TGTGCCAGCAGGGAGGGGACAGGGTTTTCACCCCTCCACTTT. As protein: CASREGTGFSPLHF.

This clone was seen more than once but under ten times. The gene calls are TRBV4-3 and TRBJ1-4; possibly TRBD1 for D (6 bases). Trimming pared 3 bases from V and 6 bases from J, leaving 23 bases between. Looked up from germline, CDR1 is LGHNA and CDR2 is YSLEER. The CDR3 has 18 amino acids. The CDR3 DNA is TGCGCCAGCAGCCATTCTACCCCCCTCGGGGAGGGGGATGAAAAACTGTTTTTT. This gives the protein CASSHSTPLGEGDEKLFF.